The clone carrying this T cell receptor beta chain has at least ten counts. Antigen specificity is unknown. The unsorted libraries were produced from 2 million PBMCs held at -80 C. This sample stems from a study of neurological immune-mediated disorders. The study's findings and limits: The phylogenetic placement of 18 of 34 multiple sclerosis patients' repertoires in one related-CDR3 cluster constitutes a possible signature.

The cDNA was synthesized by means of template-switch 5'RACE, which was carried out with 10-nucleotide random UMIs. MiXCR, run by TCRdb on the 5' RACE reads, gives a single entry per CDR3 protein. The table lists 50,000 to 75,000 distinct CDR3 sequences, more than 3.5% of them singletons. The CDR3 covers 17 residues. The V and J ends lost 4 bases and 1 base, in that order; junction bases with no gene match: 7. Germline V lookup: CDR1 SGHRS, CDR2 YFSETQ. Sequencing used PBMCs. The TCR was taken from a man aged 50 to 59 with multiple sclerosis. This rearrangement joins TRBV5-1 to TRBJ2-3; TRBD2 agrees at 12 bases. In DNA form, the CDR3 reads TGCGCCAGCAGCAGGATACTAGCGGGGGGACGCACAGATACGCAGTATTTT. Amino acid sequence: CASSRILAGGRTDTQYF.